This T cell receptor beta chain comes out of a study of T cell repertoires in cytomegalovirus infection. Study-level information: Selected CMV epitopes included recently identified HLA-C-restricted ones as well as well-studied HLA-B-restricted ones. Based on public TCR beta signatures, there were indications of CMV infection and of a matching HLA type. Study findings and constraints: Cumulative frequency of public TCR beta families picked out carriers of CMV plus the relevant HLA.

On this clonotype itself: What it binds is unknown.

Germline assignment: CDR1 SGDLS and CDR2 YYNGEE. V was trimmed by 4 bases and J by 2 bases, leaving 21 bases between them. This CDR3 region has 17 residues. TCRdb recomputed calls from the reads with MiXCR, one row per CDR3 protein. The sample lists around 120,000 distinct CDR3 sequences, 35% to 50% occurring once. The chain is built from TRBV9 and TRBJ1-1; D gene uncertain. The sequencing used CD8+ T cells from cultured PBMCs, collected from culture after CMV antigen stimulation. This TCR was recovered from a human donor in good health (CMV status not recorded). Some clones in this sample may be carry-over from other donors' samples. The CDR3 DNA reads TGTGCCAGCAGCCCGCCGGTTGGGCCGAGGCCCAACACTGAAGCTTTCTTT. This codes for CASSPPVGPRPNTEAFF.